This T cell receptor beta chain appears in the sequencing data of a study of PD-1 blockade in mismatch repair-deficient tumors listed by TCRdb under 2017. Describing the broader study: Between September 2013 and 2016, the trial enrolled roughly 86 consecutive patients with roughly twelve types of mismatch repair-deficient cancer, all of whom had received prior treatment and were progressing. Tumor-associated T cell clones were tracked in the peripheral blood of patients responding to PD-1 blockade by deep sequencing of TCR CDR3 regions. Here is what the overall study found, with its caveats: After pembrolizumab, tumor-resident clones, which were often undetectable in blood before treatment, expanded rapidly and then contracted, generally ahead of radiologic responses.

Worth noting for this clone: No antigen is known for it. Base qualities are not at hand, and no much larger clone is one base apart.

For every enrolled patient, mismatch repair deficiency was confirmed by either polymerase chain reaction or immunohistochemistry. TCR sequencing was carried out for a few patients who responded to pembrolizumab therapy. In the phase II trial, pembrolizumab PD-1 blockade was tested prospectively in advanced mismatch repair-deficient cancers, no matter which tissue of origin the cancers came from. Peripheral blood T cell samples were collected serially, before PD-1 blockade began and at several time points afterward. Blood sampling times were expressed in weeks after the first pembrolizumab dose. Library preparation employed the immunoSEQ multiplex PCR assay. TCRdb mirrors the immuneACCESS table, restricted to in-frame sequences. Some clones are absent from its copies; in checked studies, under half trace to an unresolved V gene, and the reason for the others is unknown. The sample table lists 120,000 or so clones, about nine tenths of them with a count of one. The ten largest account for about an eighth of the sample.

CDR1 is given as ENHRY and CDR2 as SYGVKD, both from the germline V gene. Including the terminal cysteine and phenylalanine, the CDR3 comprises 16 residues. The kept DNA is CDR3 alone, 48 bases in frame from the first base. Germline trimming: 6 bases from V, 5 bases from J; junction bases outside gene matches: 7. The input for sequencing was peripheral blood, taken 70 to 73 weeks after starting pembrolizumab. The chain links TRBV10-3 with TRBJ2-7; TRBD2 agrees with 16 junctional bases. The TCR comes from an adult with mismatch repair-deficient cancer. The CDR3 reads CAISMGLAGGPDEQYF. The nucleotides are TGTGCCATCAGCATGGGACTAGCGGGAGGGCCTGACGAGCAGTACTTC.